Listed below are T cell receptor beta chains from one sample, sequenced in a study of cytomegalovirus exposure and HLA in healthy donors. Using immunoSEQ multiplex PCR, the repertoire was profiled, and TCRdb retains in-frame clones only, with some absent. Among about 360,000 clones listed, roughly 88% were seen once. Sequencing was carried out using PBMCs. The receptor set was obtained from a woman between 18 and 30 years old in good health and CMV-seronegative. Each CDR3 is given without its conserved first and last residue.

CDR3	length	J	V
ASSQDPVLPSYEQY	14	TRBJ2-7	TRBV4-2
ASSLVGLDWQY	11	TRBJ2-7	TRBV7-9
ASSDVGEGHEQF	12	TRBJ2-1	TRBV6-4
ASSVGLAGAGEQF	13	TRBJ2-1	TRBV9
ASSIGGGLYEDTQY	14	TRBJ2-3	TRBV19
ASSLQGGGNQPQH	13	TRBJ1-5	TRBV28
ASTTQGQPQH	10	TRBJ1-5	TRBV28
ASSLLFGQETQY	12	TRBJ2-5	TRBV27
ASSLAAGNTEAF	12	TRBJ1-1	TRBV5-1
ASSPQGQWGYEQY	13	TRBJ2-7	TRBV6-5
ASRGTGGLGTKAF	13	TRBJ1-1	TRBV28
ASSSGTGVVDNEQF	14	TRBJ2-1	TRBV6-6
QPLGTTQY	8	TRBJ2-3	TRBV20-1
ASSAARGGYTDTQY	14	TRBJ2-3	TRBV7-6
ASSLREGNSPLH	12	TRBJ1-6	TRBV28
ASSPGLGGNEQF	12	TRBJ2-1	TRBV28
ASSLQGNQPQH	11	TRBJ1-5	TRBV7-2